The 32 T cell receptor beta chains reported below all come from one sample, sequenced in a study of shared clonotypes between healthy human individuals. The assay was immunoSEQ multiplex PCR, and TCRdb's table has in-frame clones only and misses some. The sample records 2 million to 2.5 million clones, roughly 95% being singletons. The sample taken for sequencing was naive CD4+ T cells sorted from blood. Subset of the sample: CD45RA+ positively selected. These receptors were taken from a man between 18 and 29 years old in good health.

Remarks on this clone: Additional DNA sequences in this sample encode the identical CDR3. V is TRBV7-2 and J is TRBJ2-4, with D perhaps matching TRBD1 (5 bases). CDR3 length: 12 residues. Trimming cost V 3 bases and J 7 bases, with 7 bases left between them. Per germline, CDR1 SGHTA and CDR2 FQGNSA. CDR3 sequence: CASSLRQNIQYF. For the CDR3, the DNA is TGTGCCAGCAGCTTGAGACAGAACATTCAGTACTTC.

The table lists this clone with a count of one. Other DNA sequences in the same sample also yield this CDR3. This rearrangement joins TRBV14 to TRBJ1-2, with unresolved D. CDR1 SGHDN and CDR2 FVKESK come from the germline V gene. This CDR3 region has 12 residues. Deletions cut 0 bases from V and 5 bases from J, with 4 bases between. The CDR3 region is CASSQDGYGYTF. The CDR3 DNA follows: TGTGCCAGCAGCCAAGACGGTTATGGCTACACCTTC. Looking up the rest from reference TRBV14 and TRBJ1-2 gives the full variable domain: EAGVTQFPSHSVIEKGQTVTLRCDPISGHDNLYWYRRVMGKEIKFLLHFVKESKQDESGMPNNRFLAERTGGTYSTLKVQPAELEDSGVYFCASSQDGYGYTFGSGTRLTVV.

CDR3 loop: CASSPFALSTSGGETQYF. CDR3 coding DNA: TGTGCCAGCTCACCCTTCGCCCTATCGACTAGCGGGGGAGAGACCCAGTACTTC. The chain employs TRBV18 and TRBJ2-5; 12 bases are a match to TRBD2. Germline V gene lookup returns CDR1 KGHSH and CDR2 LQKENI. This CDR3 region has 18 residues. V lost 3 bases, J lost 4 bases, and 12 bases stayed unmatched.

This sequence joins TRBV27 and TRBJ2-5; no reliable D call. This CDR3 region has 14 residues. The V end lost 5 bases, the J end lost 0 bases, and 10 bases lay between the germline ends. Germline CDR1 and CDR2: MNHEY and SMNVEV (reference sequence). DNA for the CDR3: TGTGCCAGCAGTCCAACCCGAAACCAAGAGACCCAGTACTTC. Residues: CASSPTRNQETQYF.

This clone was counted a single time. CDR3 DNA: TGTGCCTGGAGTGTACAAGTCTCCGGATCGGGCTACACCTTC. Its translation: CAWSVQVSGSGYTF. The chain is built from TRBV30 and TRBJ1-2; D call uncertain. This CDR3 contains 14 residues. Germline V CDR1 and CDR2: GTSNPN, SVGIG (reference sequence). V was cut by 0 bases and J by 8 bases, with 16 bases left in between.

J is TRBJ1-5 and V is TRBV5-1; 7 positions agree with TRBD1. The CDR3 sequence is 14 residues long. The J segment lost 7 bases and the V segment lost 0 bases, leaving 4 bases of the junction unmatched. Germline CDR1 and CDR2: SGHRS and YFSETQ. The CDR3 region is CASSLEGAEQPQHF. The CDR3 DNA is TGCGCCAGCAGCTTGGAGGGGGCAGAACAGCCCCAGCATTTT.

This chain connects TRBV6-6 to TRBJ1-6; no definite D call. V lost 2 bases, J lost 7 bases, and 9 bases lay in between. Germline CDR1 is MNHNY and CDR2 is SVGAGI (reference sequence). This CDR3 region has 14 residues. This CDR3 reads CASSYGEGNSPLHF. As DNA, the CDR3 is TGTGCCAGCAGTTACGGGGAAGGGAATTCACCCCTCCACTTT.

DNA for the CDR3: TGTGCCTGGAGTGTAATGACACTGAACACTGAAGCTTTCTTT. This encodes CAWSVMTLNTEAFF. This chain connects TRBV30 to TRBJ1-1, with unresolved D. The germline CDR1 and CDR2 sequences are GTSNPN and SVGIG (reference sequence). This CDR3 is 14 amino acids long. The V gene lost 0 bases and the J gene lost 0 bases, with 8 bases spanning the gap.

As DNA, the CDR3 is TGCAGTGCCCCGGTTGATCAGAACCAGTTCTTC. The encoded protein is CSAPVDQNQFF. The chain is built from TRBV20-1 and TRBJ2-1, with unresolved D. The CDR3 has 11 residues. The germline gives CDR1 DFQATT, CDR2 SNEGSKA (reference sequence). Trimming shortened V by 6 bases and J by 13 bases, and 16 bases separated the two germline ends.

The V gene is TRBV7-9, the J gene TRBJ2-3; 8 bases match TRBD2. Germline CDR1 is SEHNR and CDR2 is FQNEAQ (reference sequence). The V gene end was trimmed by 5 bases and the J gene end by 3 bases; junction bases not matched to a gene: 13. The CDR3 sequence is 17 residues long. The CDR3 is CASSNSRGGEATDTQYF. The CDR3 bases are TGTGCCAGCAGCAATTCCCGGGGGGGCGAAGCGACAGATACGCAGTATTTT.

The J gene is TRBJ2-3, the V gene TRBV7-9, with TRBD2 as a possible D gene (6 bases). Germline-derived CDR1 and CDR2 are SEHNR and FQNEAQ (reference sequence). Trimming cost V 1 base and J 3 bases, with 11 bases left between them. The CDR3 is 15 residues long. DNA for the CDR3: TGTGCCAGCAGCTTAGGCGAGGAGGGGACAGATACGCAGTATTTT. Translating gives CASSLGEEGTDTQYF.

The chain uses TRBV9 and TRBJ1-4, with D unresolved. V lost 0 bases, J lost 7 bases, and 10 bases lay in between. Germline CDR1 and CDR2: SGDLS and YYNGEE. The CDR3 consists of 14 residues. The CDR3 reads CASSVGPAGEKLFF. As DNA, the CDR3 is TGTGCCAGCAGCGTAGGTCCAGCGGGTGAAAAACTGTTTTTT. The variable domain in full, with the rest retrieved from reference TRBV9 and TRBJ1-4, is DSGVTQTPKHLITATGQRVTLRCSPRSGDLSVYWYQQSLDQGLQFLIQYYNGEERAKGNILERFSAQQFPDLHSELNLSSLELGDSALYFCASSVGPAGEKLFFGSGTQLSVL.

The chain uses TRBV6-1 and TRBJ1-6, with D tentatively TRBD1 (5 bases). Germline values: CDR1 MNHNS, CDR2 SASEGT. The CDR3 has 13 amino acids. The CDR3 region is CGARADYNSPLHF. The CDR3 DNA sequence: TGTGGTGCCAGGGCAGACTATAATTCACCCCTCCACTTT.

The CDR3 DNA is TGTGCCATCTCTGCCGGGACAGGGCTTCCAGATACGCAGTATTTT. Translation gives CAISAGTGLPDTQYF. The rearrangement joins TRBV10-3 to TRBJ2-3; 9 bases map to TRBD1. This CDR3 is built from 15 residues. Germline CDR1 and CDR2: ENHRY and SYGVKD. V shed 8 bases and J 4 bases; nucleotides not matched to a gene: 10.

The chain couples TRBV5-1 to TRBJ2-1; TRBD2 might be the D (5 bases). V shed 0 bases and J shed 4 bases, with 11 bases lying between them. Per germline, CDR1 SGHRS and CDR2 YFSETQ. The CDR3 is 15 amino acids. CDR3 loop: CASSLERPEYNEQFF. The DNA for the CDR3 is TGCGCCAGCAGCTTGGAGCGGCCGGAATACAATGAGCAGTTCTTC.

This rearrangement joins TRBV11-3 to TRBJ2-1; 11 bases fit TRBD2. Losses at the gene ends were 7 bases for V and 9 bases for J; bases not matched to a gene: 8. The CDR3 is 14 residues long. Germline lookup yields CDR1 SGHNT and CDR2 YENEEA. The CDR3 protein is CASTLAGGSGEQFF. The CDR3 nucleotides read TGTGCCAGCACCCTAGCGGGAGGTTCAGGTGAGCAGTTCTTC.

The V gene is TRBV4-1, the J gene TRBJ1-4; D remains unclear. V lost 4 bases to trimming and J lost 4 bases, with 10 bases between them. The CDR3 totals 14 residues. Germline CDR1 reads MGHRA; CDR2 reads YSYEKL. The CDR3 sequence is CASSPGELNEKLFF. In nucleotides, the CDR3 is TGCGCCAGCAGCCCAGGTGAACTTAATGAAAAACTGTTTTTT.

The rearrangement links TRBV21-1 to TRBJ1-2. TRBV21-1 is a known pseudogene. This CDR3 region has 15 residues. CDR3 protein: CASSLPRRGEVGYTF. As DNA, the CDR3 is TGTGCCAGCAGCCTCCCTAGGCGGGGGGAAGTGGGCTACACCTTC.

This clone has a handful of counts. The V gene is TRBV2, the J gene TRBJ2-7; D ambiguous. CDR1 is SNHLY, CDR2 FYNNEI, per germline. This CDR3 is built from 13 residues. V shed 7 bases and J shed 6 bases, with 16 bases lying between them. For the CDR3, the DNA is TGTGCCAGCAAGCGCAACGTTATGGGCGAGCAGTACTTC. Its protein is CASKRNVMGEQYF.

V gene TRBV5-5 combines with J gene TRBJ1-1; 7 nucleotides match TRBD1. CDR1 SGHKS and CDR2 YYEKEE come from the germline V gene (reference sequence). CDR3 length: 13 residues. The V gene end was trimmed by 5 bases and the J gene end by 4 bases; junction bases not matched to a gene: 5. The CDR3 nucleotides read TGTGCCAGCAGACTGACAGGGATCACTGAAGCTTTCTTT. Translated: CASRLTGITEAFF.

The chain links TRBV9 to TRBJ1-6; 7 bases agree with TRBD1. Germline values: CDR1 SGDLS, CDR2 YYNGEE. With V trimmed by 0 bases and J by 3 bases, 12 bases remained unmatched. The length of the CDR3 is 19 residues. The CDR3 DNA reads TGTGCCAGCAGCGTAGCTCCGAGACAGGGCCAATTCTATAATTCACCCCTCCACTTT. Its translation is CASSVAPRQGQFYNSPLHF.

This clone has a single count. This chain joins TRBV7-9 and TRBJ1-4; a possible D gene is TRBD1 (6 bases). V dropped 3 bases and J dropped 8 bases, with 16 bases sitting between them. In germline, CDR1 is SEHNR, CDR2 FQNEAQ (reference sequence). This CDR3 spans 15 amino acids. CDR3: CASSFGQTSFEKLFF. CDR3 nucleotides: TGTGCCAGCAGCTTCGGACAGACCTCTTTCGAAAAACTGTTTTTT.

J is TRBJ2-5 and V is TRBV11-1; D may be TRBD2 (7 bases). The germline gives CDR1 SGHAT, CDR2 FQDESV (reference sequence). The germline V and J ends were trimmed by 5 bases and 4 bases, with 17 bases remaining between them. The CDR3 consists of 15 residues. The CDR3 DNA reads as TGTGCCAGCAGCCGCGAGGGGGGGGCAGCAGAGACCCAGTACTTC. It translates to CASSREGGAAETQYF.

The chain has TRBV6-1 and TRBJ1-1, with 7 bases lining up with TRBD1. Germline V gene data show CDR1 as MNHNS and CDR2 as SASEGT. The V and J ends lost 7 bases and 2 bases, in that order; junction bases with no gene match: 7. The CDR3 consists of 14 residues. As DNA, the CDR3 is TGTGCCAGCACGGAGGGGGCTGGAAACACTGAAGCTTTCTTT. It is translated as CASTEGAGNTEAFF.

In regard to this clone: The identical CDR3 is also encoded by other nucleotide sequences in the sample. The chain joins TRBV7-2 to TRBJ2-7; D uncertain. Germline loops: CDR1 SGHTA, CDR2 FQGNSA. This CDR3 comprises 12 residues. Trimming shortened V by 1 base and J by 4 bases, and 5 bases separated the two germline ends. This CDR3 reads CASSLVPYEQYF. DNA of the CDR3: TGTGCCAGCAGCTTAGTGCCTTACGAGCAGTACTTC.

This chain uses TRBV4-3 with TRBJ2-7; TRBD2 matches at 10 bases. The germline CDR1 and CDR2 sequences are LGHNA and YSLEER. CDR3 length: 15 amino acids. V lost 1 base, J lost 7 bases, and 7 bases stayed unmatched. The CDR3 DNA sequence: TGCGCCAGCAGCCAAGTTCTAGCGGGAGTGGGTGAGCAGTACTTC. This encodes CASSQVLAGVGEQYF.

The chain carries TRBV18 and TRBJ2-7; no clear D. This CDR3 has 13 amino acids. Germline CDR1 KGHSH, CDR2 LQKENI. Trimming left V 0 bases short and J 3 bases short, with 6 bases between. This CDR3 reads CASSPPQIYEQYF. CDR3 DNA sequence: TGTGCCAGCTCACCACCGCAAATCTACGAGCAGTACTTC.

This clone was detected once. V is TRBV9 and J is TRBJ1-5; D might be TRBD1 (5 bases). V lost 0 bases and J 11 bases, leaving 12 bases between the germline ends. The CDR3 runs 13 residues. Per germline, CDR1 SGDLS and CDR2 YYNGEE. In nucleotides, the CDR3 is TGTGCCAGCAGCGTAGGGGAGGAGGGGACCCAGCATTTT. Translated: CASSVGEEGTQHF. Variable domain in full (rest from reference TRBV9 and TRBJ1-5): DSGVTQTPKHLITATGQRVTLRCSPRSGDLSVYWYQQSLDQGLQFLIQYYNGEERAKGNILERFSAQQFPDLHSELNLSSLELGDSALYFCASSVGEEGTQHFGDGTRLSIL.

As concerns this clone: Other DNA sequences in the sample encode the same CDR3. The chain combines TRBV5-1 with TRBJ1-2; D remains ambiguous. This CDR3 has 13 amino acids. V shed 0 bases and J shed 2 bases, with 5 bases lying between them. Germline CDR1 reads SGHRS; CDR2 reads YFSETQ. CDR3 residues: CASSLAENYGYTF. The CDR3 nucleotides read TGCGCCAGCAGCTTGGCCGAGAACTATGGCTACACCTTC.

The chain links TRBV28 to TRBJ1-2; D remains ambiguous. Trimming pared 6 bases from V and 0 bases from J, leaving 8 bases between. Germline V gene sequence: CDR1 MDHEN, CDR2 SYDVKM. This CDR3 region has 13 residues. Here the CDR3 DNA reads TGTGCCAGCAGCCTCCATACTAACTATGGCTACACCTTC. Its protein product is CASSLHTNYGYTF.

The chain is built from TRBV5-1 and TRBJ2-7, with D maybe TRBD1 (6 bases). The CDR3 has 12 amino acids. From germline, CDR1 is SGHRS and CDR2 YFSETQ. Trimming removed 4 bases from V and 5 bases from J, with 10 bases in between. The CDR3 region is CASSVRGNEQYF. The CDR3 DNA sequence: TGCGCCAGCAGCGTTAGGGGGAACGAGCAGTACTTC.

The chain employs TRBV18 and TRBJ1-5; possibly TRBD1 for D (5 bases). Germline CDR1 KGHSH, CDR2 LQKENI. CDR3 length: 15 residues. Trimming stripped 6 bases from V and 0 bases from J, with 12 bases between. The CDR3 reads CASSGTDYSNQPQHF. The CDR3 DNA is TGTGCCAGCTCCGGGACGGACTATAGCAATCAGCCCCAGCATTTT.